Listed below are T cell receptor beta chains from one sample, sequenced in a study of blood T cell repertoires in COVID-19. Profiled with immunoSEQ multiplex PCR; TCRdb holds only in-frame clones, not every one. The table has approximately 100,000 clones, roughly 80% seen once. Sequenced: peripheral blood. The receptors originated from a man between 60 and 75 years old with acute or convalescent COVID-19. Both conserved end residues are part of each CDR3. A D gene is named only where the DNA matches it firmly. Clone size, where shown, is once, few, many, or a class for clones that have expanded.

V: TRBV6-6; D: .; J: TRBJ2-3; size: .; CDR3: CASSYSQGRADTQYF; DNA: TGTGCCAGCAGTTACTCCCAGGGGAGGGCAGATACGCAGTATTTT
V: TRBV2; D: TRBD1; J: TRBJ1-6; size: .; CDR3: CASFRQGNNSPLHF; DNA: TGTGCCAGCTTCAGACAGGGCAATAATTCACCCCTCCACTTT
V: TRBV2; D: TRBD1; J: TRBJ2-7; size: .; CDR3: CASSEYAGQGSYEQYF; DNA: TGTGCCAGCAGTGAATATGCGGGACAGGGCTCCTACGAGCAGTACTTC
V: TRBV18; D: .; J: TRBJ1-3; size: .; CDR3: CASSPAGEGNTIYF; DNA: TGTGCCAGCTCACCGGCGGGGGAAGGAAACACCATATATTTT
V: TRBV3-1/TRBV3-2; D: TRBD2; J: TRBJ2-5; size: .; CDR3: CASSQEWAGGTKETQYF; DNA: TGTGCCAGCAGCCAAGAGTGGGCGGGGGGGACCAAAGAGACCCAGTACTTC
V: TRBV19; D: .; J: TRBJ2-5; size: .; CDR3: CASSMIRGGTETQYF; DNA: TGTGCCAGTAGTATGATTAGGGGGGGTACGGAGACCCAGTACTTC
V: TRBV11-2; D: TRBD1; J: TRBJ2-7; size: .; CDR3: CASSSRTGQYTYEQYF; DNA: TGTGCCAGCAGCTCCAGGACAGGGCAGTATACCTACGAGCAGTACTTC
V: TRBV27; D: TRBD2; J: TRBJ2-3; size: .; CDR3: CASIPRSGRFTDTQYF; DNA: TGTGCCAGCATCCCCCGTAGCGGGAGATTCACAGATACGCAGTATTTT
V: TRBV7-8; D: .; J: TRBJ2-7; size: .; CDR3: CASSLRSLSSYEQYF; DNA: TGTGCCAGCAGCTTACGGTCTTTGAGCTCCTACGAGCAGTACTTC
V: TRBV4-1; D: TRBD2; J: TRBJ2-1; size: .; CDR3: CASSQAGLVNSEQFF; DNA: TGCGCCAGCAGCCAAGCGGGACTAGTTAATTCTGAGCAGTTCTTC
V: TRBV3-1/TRBV3-2; D: TRBD2; J: TRBJ2-7; size: .; CDR3: CATSRPGGSYEQYF; DNA: TGTGCCACCTCCCGTCCGGGAGGCTCCTACGAGCAGTACTTC
V: TRBV12-3/TRBV12-4; D: .; J: TRBJ2-3; size: .; CDR3: CASSVTDTQYF; DNA: TGTGCCAGCAGTGTAACAGATACGCAGTATTTT
V: TRBV19; D: .; J: TRBJ2-1; size: .; CDR3: CASIPGRGTNGEQFF; DNA: TGTGCCAGTATCCCCGGTAGGGGTACCAATGGCGAGCAGTTCTTC
V: TRBV6-5; D: .; J: TRBJ1-6; size: .; CDR3: CASSYAGGHNSPLHF; DNA: TGTGCCAGCAGTTACGCGGGGGGGCATAATTCACCCCTCCACTTT
V: TRBV11-2; D: TRBD2; J: TRBJ2-1; size: .; CDR3: CASSLSGTKYNEQFF; DNA: TGTGCCAGCAGCTTAAGCGGGACTAAATACAATGAGCAGTTCTTC
V: TRBV5-1; D: TRBD1; J: TRBJ2-5; size: once; CDR3: CASSFSGTGLETQYF; DNA: TGCGCCAGCAGCTTCTCCGGGACAGGGTTGGAGACCCAGTACTTC
V: TRBV7-3; D: .; J: TRBJ2-1; size: .; CDR3: CASSPIRQSNEQFF; DNA: TGTGCCAGCAGCCCAATCAGGCAGAGCAATGAGCAGTTCTTC
V: TRBV25-1; D: .; J: TRBJ1-4; size: .; CDR3: CASSDASRGKGEKLFF; DNA: TGTGCCAGCAGTGACGCGTCCCGGGGTAAAGGGGAAAAACTGTTTTTT
V: TRBV19; D: .; J: TRBJ1-1; size: .; CDR3: CASSPPGNTEAFF; DNA: TGTGCCAGTAGCCCCCCAGGGAACACTGAAGCTTTCTTT
V: TRBV6-2/TRBV6-3; D: .; J: TRBJ1-6; size: .; CDR3: CASSYAGMGATSIVNSPLHF; DNA: TGTGCCAGCAGTTACGCTGGAATGGGGGCTACATCTATCGTGAATTCACCCCTCCACTTT
V: TRBV7-3; D: .; J: TRBJ2-3; size: .; CDR3: CASSPKPGDTQYF; DNA: TGTGCCAGCAGCCCCAAACCAGGGGATACGCAGTATTTT
V: TRBV10-1; D: .; J: TRBJ2-2; size: .; CDR3: CASSPSLGAGELFF; DNA: TGCGCCAGCAGTCCTAGTCTCGGGGCCGGGGAGCTGTTTTTT
V: TRBV7-2; D: .; J: TRBJ1-2; size: few; CDR3: CASSLAVGTNYGYTF; DNA: TGTGCCAGCAGCCTAGCGGTCGGGACAAACTATGGCTACACCTTC
V: TRBV4-3; D: .; J: TRBJ2-2; size: .; CDR3: CASSPGQNTGELFF; DNA: TGCGCCAGCAGCCCTGGACAGAACACCGGGGAGCTGTTTTTT
V: TRBV12-3/TRBV12-4; D: .; J: TRBJ2-5; size: once; CDR3: CASSSPGGTRYF; DNA: TGTGCCAGCAGTTCTCCTGGAGGGACCCGGTACTTC
V: TRBV11-3; D: TRBD1; J: TRBJ2-1; size: once; CDR3: CASSLYARDRDEQFF; DNA: TGTGCCAGCAGCTTATACGCCAGGGACAGGGATGAGCAGTTCTTC
V: TRBV5-1; D: .; J: TRBJ1-2; size: .; CDR3: CASSLTGPVNYGYTF; DNA: TGCGCCAGCAGCTTAACAGGGCCGGTTAACTATGGCTACACCTTC
V: TRBV10-3; D: .; J: TRBJ2-1; size: .; CDR3: CAITSDNEQFF; DNA: TGTGCCATCACCAGCGATAATGAGCAGTTCTTC
V: TRBV6-5; D: .; J: TRBJ2-3; size: .; CDR3: CASSYGGIQADTQYF; DNA: TGTGCCAGCAGTTATGGTGGCATTCAGGCAGATACGCAGTATTTT
V: TRBV7-3; D: TRBD2; J: TRBJ2-1; size: .; CDR3: CASSLGLADFNEQFF; DNA: TGTGCCAGCAGCTTAGGACTAGCGGACTTCAATGAGCAGTTCTTC
V: TRBV30; D: .; J: TRBJ2-5; size: .; CDR3: CAWSPVGGETQYF; DNA: TGTGCCTGGAGCCCAGTAGGCGGCGAGACCCAGTACTTC
V: TRBV3-1/TRBV3-2; D: TRBD2; J: TRBJ2-3; size: .; CDR3: CASSQDDHATSGRTDTQYF; DNA: TGTGCCAGCAGCCAAGATGATCATGCGACTAGCGGGAGAACGGATACGCAGTATTTT
V: TRBV4-3; D: .; J: TRBJ2-5; size: once; CDR3: CASSQSLQAEETQYF; DNA: TGCGCCAGCAGCCAAAGTCTACAGGCAGAGGAGACCCAGTACTTC
V: TRBV10-3; D: TRBD1; J: TRBJ2-6; size: .; CDR3: CAISGDRLTSGANVLTF; DNA: TGTGCCATCAGCGGGGACAGGCTAACCTCTGGGGCCAACGTCCTGACTTTC
V: TRBV28; D: .; J: TRBJ1-2; size: .; CDR3: CASSTGNSWGYTF; DNA: TGTGCCAGCAGCACAGGGAATTCTTGGGGCTACACCTTC
V: TRBV5-4; D: TRBD1; J: TRBJ1-6; size: .; CDR3: CASSPPGQGRNSPLHF; DNA: TGTGCCAGCAGCCCACCTGGACAGGGGAGAAATTCACCCCTCCACTTT
V: TRBV6-2/TRBV6-3; D: TRBD2; J: TRBJ2-7; size: .; CDR3: CASSYVAGAYEQYF; DNA: TGTGCCAGCAGTTACGTGGCGGGGGCCTACGAGCAGTACTTC
V: TRBV5-4; D: TRBD2; J: TRBJ2-5; size: .; CDR3: CASSLSPSGETQYF; DNA: TGTGCCAGCAGCTTGAGTCCTAGCGGAGAGACCCAGTACTTC
V: TRBV10-1; D: .; J: TRBJ1-1; size: .; CDR3: CASKGQMNTEAFF; DNA: TGCGCCAGCAAAGGACAGATGAACACTGAAGCTTTCTTT
V: TRBV30; D: .; J: TRBJ2-1; size: once; CDR3: CAWILRGNNEQFF; DNA: TGTGCCTGGATATTGCGGGGCAACAATGAGCAGTTCTTC
V: TRBV7-2; D: .; J: TRBJ1-1; size: .; CDR3: CASSLGGGRRTEAFF; DNA: TGTGCCAGCAGCTTAGGAGGAGGGAGAAGGACTGAAGCTTTCTTT
V: TRBV29-1; D: .; J: TRBJ1-1; size: .; CDR3: CSVELAGYYEAFF; DNA: TGCAGCGTTGAATTGGCAGGGTACTATGAAGCTTTCTTT